The clone carrying this TCR beta chain was counted a few times. Its antigen remains unknown. This sample was included in a study of T cells in Graves' hyperthyroidism and ophthalmopathy. Germline V lookup: CDR1 SGHDT, CDR2 YYEEEE. The CDR3 extends over 13 amino acids. The germline V and J ends were trimmed by 4 bases and 2 bases, with 10 bases remaining between them. Using RNA transcripts as the source, TCR beta CDR3 regions were amplified. The HTBI set primed first-round TCR CDR3 RT-PCR. One entry per CDR3 protein results from TCRdb running MiXCR on the multiplex PCR reads. The sample lists hundreds of thousands of distinct CDR3 sequences, roughly 15% occurring once. Study findings and constraints: Blood held most thyroid clonotypes expanded above 0.001 frequency.

This receptor was identified in a woman aged 18-29 years with Graves' hyperthyroidism. The genes are TRBV5-6 and TRBJ2-7, with D unclear. Specimen: blood. DNA for the CDR3: TGTGCCAGCAGCGGCCTGTCACCCTACGAGCAGTACTTC. Protein: CASSGLSPYEQYF. The whole variable domain, filled in from reference TRBV5-6 and TRBJ2-7, reads DAGVTQSPTHLIKTRGQQVTLRCSPKSGHDTVSWYQQALGQGPQFIFQYYEEEERQRGNFPDRFSGHQFPNYSSELNVNALLLGDSALYLCASSGLSPYEQYFGPGTRLTVT.